The rows below give T cell receptor beta chains drawn from one sample of a study of blood T cell repertoires in COVID-19. Assay: immunoSEQ multiplex PCR; the TCRdb copy retains only in-frame clones and omits some. The sample shows 100,000 to 150,000 clones, approximately 90% of them seen only once. Sequenced sample: peripheral blood. All receptors derive from a man in his forties with acute or convalescent COVID-19. Each CDR3 is given with its conserved first and last residue. The D gene is left open where the match is weak. Clone size is not always given. Where it is, it says once, few, many or a class for expanded clones.

d_call clone_size j_call v_call cdr3_aa cdr3_nt
TRBD1 once TRBJ2-7 TRBV5-1 CASSLAQQGAPLEQYF TGCGCCAGCAGCTTGGCCCAACAGGGGGCCCCCTTGGAGCAGTACTTC
- - TRBJ1-6 TRBV7-2 CASSLTPGEGNSPLHF TGTGCCAGCAGCTTAACTCCAGGGGAGGGGAATTCACCCCTCCACTTT
TRBD1 few TRBJ2-5 TRBV2 CASSVGDRSETQYF TGTGCCAGCAGTGTTGGGGACAGGTCAGAGACCCAGTACTTC
- - TRBJ1-6 TRBV9 CASSVVQGGSPLHF TGTGCCAGCAGCGTAGTACAGGGCGGGTCACCCCTCCACTTT
TRBD1 once TRBJ1-2 TRBV4-1 CASSLLTGAGYGYTF TGCGCCAGCAGCCTATTGACAGGGGCGGGCTATGGCTACACCTTC
TRBD1 - TRBJ1-6 TRBV6-5 CASTPTGDNSPLHF TGTGCCAGCACCCCGACAGGGGACAATTCACCCCTCCACTTT
TRBD1 - TRBJ2-5 TRBV6-5 CASSSPGTGTETQYF TGTGCCAGCAGTTCTCCCGGGACAGGGACGGAGACCCAGTACTTC
TRBD1 - TRBJ1-2 TRBV3-1/TRBV3-2 CASSRLLGQKSYGYTF TGTGCCAGCAGCCGGCTTCTGGGACAGAAGTCCTATGGCTACACCTTC
- - TRBJ2-3 TRBV5-1 CASSPERRGPTDTQYF TGCGCCAGCAGCCCGGAGCGGCGGGGGCCCACAGATACGCAGTATTTT
TRBD2 - TRBJ2-7 TRBV20-1 CSASSWGGTSGRSSYEQYF TGCAGTGCTAGTTCTTGGGGGGGGACTAGCGGGAGAAGCTCCTACGAGCAGTACTTC
- - TRBJ1-1 TRBV19 CASSITGIKGEAFF TGTGCCAGTAGTATAACAGGGATCAAGGGTGAAGCTTTCTTT